Presented here are 5 T cell receptor beta chains from one specimen sequenced in a study of blood T cell repertoires in COVID-19. Here immunoSEQ multiplex PCR was the method, and the copy in TCRdb shows in-frame clones only, minus some. The sample lists 30,000 to 50,000 clones, around 95% occurring once. Sequenced material: peripheral blood. The receptors stem from a human donor with active COVID-19. The donor label of this sample is uncertain.

V gene TRBV11-3 combines with J gene TRBJ1-2; no reliable D call. Trimming took off 1 base at V and 0 bases at J, with 9 bases between the two ends. Germline CDR1 is SGHNT and CDR2 is YENEEA. There are 15 residues in the CDR3. The CDR3, as DNA: TGTGCCAGCAGCTTAGGACTCTTCACTAACTATGGCTACACCTTC. Its protein product is CASSLGLFTNYGYTF.

The CDR3 DNA is TGTGCCAGCAGCCCCCCCTTGGCAGGCTCCTACGAGCAGTACTTC. It codes for CASSPPLAGSYEQYF. This chain uses TRBV6-5 with TRBJ2-7; no definite D call. V lost 6 bases to trimming and J lost 0 bases, with 15 bases between them. The CDR3 runs 15 residues. Germline CDR1 MNHEY, CDR2 SVGAGI.

V usage is TRBV27 and J usage is TRBJ1-1; D gene uncertain. The germline CDR1 and CDR2 sequences are MNHEY and SMNVEV (reference sequence). There are 16 residues in the CDR3. V lost 2 bases and J lost 1, with 14 bases in between. In DNA form, the CDR3 reads TGTGCCAGCAGTTTAGAACCGGGTCGAGGGAACACTGAAGCTTTCTTT. As protein: CASSLEPGRGNTEAFF.

The chain has TRBV6-4 and TRBJ1-1; TRBD1 matches at 10 bases. Germline lookup yields CDR1 MRHNA and CDR2 SNTAGT. This CDR3 is built from 14 residues. Trimming removed 6 bases from V and 1 base from J; junction bases left unmatched: 2. This CDR3 reads CASRRDRGNTEAFF. The CDR3 nucleotides are TGTGCCAGCAGGAGGGACAGGGGGAACACTGAAGCTTTCTTT.

This clone was seen a single time. The chain carries TRBV2 and TRBJ2-7; tentative D call: TRBD1 (6 bases). Germline V gene data show CDR1 as SNHLY and CDR2 as FYNNEI. Trimming shortened V by 10 bases and J by 0 bases, and 13 bases separated the two germline ends. This CDR3 has 13 amino acids. The CDR3 DNA sequence: TGTGCCAATAACCGGGACAACTCCTACGAGCAGTACTTC. Translating gives CANNRDNSYEQYF. Variable domain in full (rest from reference TRBV2 and TRBJ2-7): EPEVTQTPSHQVTQMGQEVILRCVPISNHLYFYWYRQILGQKVEFLVSFYNNEISEKSEIFDDQFSVERPDGSNFTLKIRSTKLEDSAMYFCANNRDNSYEQYFGPGTRLTVT.